This T cell receptor beta chain stems from a study of beta chain features in type 1 diabetes. A single heparinised draw of 95 to 150 mL on average was taken per donor. This CDR3 region has 16 residues. Germline values: CDR1 SGHVS, CDR2 FQNEAQ. V lost 1 base to trimming and J lost 3 bases; unmatched junction nucleotides: 7. The isolated RNA, all of it, was reverse transcribed, so expressed TCRB transcripts were what got sequenced. The protocol was immunoSEQ multiplex PCR, while the TCRdb copy is restricted to in-frame clones and leaves out a portion. The table records about 140,000 clones, 6% to 7.5% of them present only once.

Source material: central memory CD4+ T cells from blood. This sequence was found in a woman aged 25 to 39 in good health. This chain joins TRBV7-8 and TRBJ2-7, with 9 bases fitting TRBD2. The CDR3 sequence is CASSLVLGLASYEQYF. The CDR3, as DNA: TGTGCCAGCAGCTTAGTCCTTGGACTAGCGAGCTACGAGCAGTACTTC.